This entry lists 9 T cell receptor beta chains sequenced from one sample in a study of CD8+CD57+ T cells in acquired aplastic anemia. Genomic DNA templated the TCR beta VDJ and CDR3 profiling. In TCRdb, the reads were re-called with MiXCR into one record per CDR3 protein. The sample holds around 200,000 distinct CDR3 sequences; around 47% are singletons and the top ten take around 9.7%. Sequencing involved patients with CD8+CD57+ cell expansion previously shown by flow cytometry. The sequencing sample was made of sorted CD4+, CD8+, or CD8+CD57+ T cells (not recorded which) from PBMCs. These receptors all come from a human donor with aplastic anemia.

V gene TRBV13 combines with J gene TRBJ2-3, with 9 bases matching TRBD1. After removal of 5 bases from V and 8 bases from J, the junction contained 8 bases not matched to a gene. Germline CDR1 reads PRHDT; CDR2 reads FYEKMQ (reference sequence). CDR3 size: 14 residues. The CDR3 bases are TGTGCCAGCAGCCAACAGGGGGCGCTTGCTACGCAGTATTTT. Its translation: CASSQQGALATQYF. Supplemented by reference TRBV13 and TRBJ2-3, the full variable domain reads AAGVIQSPRHLIKEKRETATLKCYPIPRHDTVYWYQQGPGQDPQFLISFYEKMQSDKGSIPDRFSAQQFSDYHSELNMSSLELGDSALYFCASSQQGALATQYFGPGTRLTVL.

This clonotype was picked up many times. V gene TRBV7-2 combines with J gene TRBJ1-5; no clear D. CDR1 is SGHTA, CDR2 FQGNSA, per germline. V gave up 2 bases and J gave up 5 bases, with 7 bases separating them. The length of the CDR3 is 13 residues. The CDR3 loop is CASSLSWDQPQHF. In DNA form, the CDR3 reads TGTGCCAGCAGCTTATCGTGGGATCAGCCCCAGCATTTT.

The V gene is TRBV19, the J gene TRBJ1-1; maybe TRBD1 (5 bases). Germline values: CDR1 LNHDA, CDR2 SQIVND (reference sequence). CDR3 length: 13 amino acids. Trimming removed 3 bases at V and 7 bases at J, with 12 bases between. In nucleotides, the CDR3 is TGTGCCAGTAGTATGCAGGGTATGGATGAAGCTTTCTTT. Protein: CASSMQGMDEAFF.

The chain is built from TRBV20-1 and TRBJ2-3, with 7 bases identical to TRBD1. J lost 7 bases, V lost 6 bases, and 7 bases had no gene match. The CDR3 spans 12 residues. The germline V gene has CDR1 DFQATT and CDR2 SNEGSKA (reference sequence). Here the CDR3 DNA reads TGCAGTGCCCCAGAGGGGGCGTATACGCAGTATTTT. Residues: CSAPEGAYTQYF.

This clonotype was counted at least ten times. This sequence joins TRBV7-6 and TRBJ2-7; D is uncertain. The ends were cut back, 3 bases at V and 3 bases at J, with 12 bases in the middle. CDR3 length: 14 residues. Germline V gives CDR1 SGHVS, CDR2 FNYEAQ. CDR3 sequence: CASSFDLDRYEQYF. The CDR3, as DNA: TGTGCCAGCAGCTTCGACCTAGACCGCTACGAGCAGTACTTC.

This clonotype was picked up a small number of times. V is TRBV19 and J is TRBJ2-6; 10 nucleotides line up with TRBD1. With 6 bases clipped from V and 5 bases from J, the junction kept 4 bases outside the gene matches. Per germline, CDR1 LNHDA and CDR2 SQIVND (reference sequence). The CDR3 totals 15 residues. CDR3 sequence reads: CASRGTGVRANVLTF. CDR3 coding DNA: TGTGCCAGTAGGGGGACAGGGGTGAGGGCCAACGTCCTGACTTTC.

This clonotype appeared many times. The chain combines TRBV12-3 or TRBV12-4 with TRBJ2-1; D unclear. This CDR3 comprises 13 residues. With 1 base removed from V and 16 bases from J, the gap between germline ends came to 17 bases. Here the CDR3 DNA reads TGTGCCAGCAGTTTAGTACCAGGACCTAACGGATTCTTC. The encoded protein is CASSLVPGPNGFF.

The count of this clonotype is one. V gene TRBV10-3 combines with J gene TRBJ2-7, with TRBD1 matching 9 bases. Germline CDR1 is ENHRY and CDR2 is SYGVKD. The CDR3 spans 12 residues. V was clipped by 11 bases and J by 5 bases; unmatched bases: 7. DNA of the CDR3: TGTGCCTGCTGGCGGACAGGGGACGAGCAGTACTTC. It codes for CACWRTGDEQYF.

This clonotype occurred many times. The CDR3 loop is CASSEVATGLEAFF. In DNA, the CDR3 is TGTGCCAGCAGTGAAGTTGCAACAGGGCTTGAAGCTTTCTTT. The chain recombines TRBV6-1 with TRBJ1-1, with a weak D call TRBD1 (6 bases). Trimming shortened V by 1 base and J by 7 bases, and 13 bases separated the two germline ends. This CDR3 has 14 residues. The V gene's germline CDR1 is MNHNS and CDR2 SASEGT.